The 20 T cell receptor beta chains below were found in one sample sequenced in a study of blood T cell repertoires in COVID-19. Sequencing was performed with immunoSEQ multiplex PCR; in TCRdb, only in-frame clones are kept and a portion is missing. The sample lists 65,000 to 100,000 clones; approximately 86% were seen once. The sequencing input was peripheral blood. These receptors were obtained from a woman aged 80 or older with acute or convalescent COVID-19.

V and J are TRBV23-1 and TRBJ1-3, with TRBD1 matching over 7 bases. TRBV23-1 carries the ORF label, with uncertain function. CDR3 length: 17 residues. The V and J ends lost 3 bases and 1 base, in that order; junction bases with no gene match: 9. The CDR3 DNA sequence: TGCGCCAGCAGTCAGTCGGGACAGAACTCTTCTGGAAACACCATATATTTT. This codes for CASSQSGQNSSGNTIYF.

This chain joins TRBV14 and TRBJ2-1; the match to TRBD2 covers 16 bases. The CDR3 has 16 amino acids. Germline lookup yields CDR1 SGHDN and CDR2 FVKESK. The V gene end was trimmed by 4 bases and the J gene end by 7 bases; junction bases not matched to a gene: 4. CDR3 bases: TGTGCCAGCAGCCTTCCGGGACTAGCGGGAGGGAATGAGCAGTTCTTC. Its protein is CASSLPGLAGGNEQFF.

The rearrangement links TRBV2 to TRBJ2-3; D uncertain. V was trimmed by 5 bases and J by 6 bases, leaving 6 bases between them. Germline CDR1 is SNHLY and CDR2 is FYNNEI. This CDR3 spans 11 amino acids. The CDR3 spells CASSYKDTQYF. The DNA for the CDR3 is TGTGCCAGCAGTTACAAGGATACGCAGTATTTT.

This clone was seen only once. The chain employs TRBV7-2 and TRBJ2-1; 9 bases fit TRBD2. The ends lost 5 bases at V and 9 bases at J; junction bases unmatched: 11. Per germline, CDR1 SGHTA and CDR2 FQGNSA. The CDR3 consists of 15 residues. The CDR3 nucleotides read TGTGCCAGCAGCACCTGGGCGGGGGGGCCCGGTGAGCAGTTCTTC. Translated: CASSTWAGGPGEQFF.

The chain couples TRBV29-1 to TRBJ1-2; 11 nucleotides match TRBD1. CDR1 is SQVTM and CDR2 is ANQGSEA in the germline V gene. The CDR3 contains 14 residues. V lost 6 bases, J lost 4 bases, and 7 bases stayed unmatched. CDR3 region: CSVTTGTGGYGYTF. CDR3 nucleotide sequence: TGCAGCGTGACTACCGGGACAGGGGGCTATGGCTACACCTTC.

In its sample, this clone was seen once. The chain recombines TRBV9 with TRBJ1-1; the D gene is possibly TRBD1 (6 bases). The V and J ends lost 0 bases and 1 base respectively, with 16 bases between them. The CDR3 runs to 17 residues. The germline CDR1 and CDR2 sequences are SGDLS and YYNGEE. Written as DNA, the CDR3 is TGTGCCAGCAGCGTAGATCCTCTGGGCAGGGGGAACACTGAAGCTTTCTTT. Translated, it gives CASSVDPLGRGNTEAFF. The variable domain in full, with the rest retrieved from reference TRBV9 and TRBJ1-1, is DSGVTQTPKHLITATGQRVTLRCSPRSGDLSVYWYQQSLDQGLQFLIQYYNGEERAKGNILERFSAQQFPDLHSELNLSSLELGDSALYFCASSVDPLGRGNTEAFFGQGTRLTVV.

For the CDR3, the DNA is TGTGCCAGCAGCCCGGGACTCCTCTATGGCTACACCTTC. Amino acid sequence: CASSPGLLYGYTF. V usage is TRBV3-1 (or the pseudogene TRBV3-2) and J usage is TRBJ1-2, with D possibly matching TRBD1 (5 bases). V lost 4 bases to trimming and J lost 4 bases, with 10 bases between them. This CDR3 has 13 amino acids. Germline CDR1 reads LGHDT; CDR2 reads YNNKEL (reference sequence).

The rearrangement links TRBV6-1 to TRBJ2-1; D is unclear. V gave up 2 bases and J gave up 10 bases, with 9 bases separating them. CDR1 is MNHNS and CDR2 is SASEGT in the germline V gene. The CDR3 loop spans 12 amino acids. The DNA for the CDR3 is TGTGCCAGCAGTGAAAACGGCAGGGAGCAGTTCTTC. Amino acids: CASSENGREQFF.

The rearrangement links TRBV18 to TRBJ1-2; 7 bases line up with TRBD1. Germline V gives CDR1 KGHSH, CDR2 LQKENI. With 2 bases clipped from V and 0 bases from J, the junction kept 18 bases outside the gene matches. The CDR3 consists of 20 residues. The DNA of the CDR3 is TGTGCCAGCTCACCAAACGTCGACAGGGCCTATCTGCTAGCTAACTATGGCTACACCTTC. It is translated as CASSPNVDRAYLLANYGYTF.

This chain connects TRBV5-5 to TRBJ1-2; 7 bases are a match to TRBD1. Germline loops: CDR1 SGHKS, CDR2 YYEKEE (reference sequence). V lost 4 bases to trimming and J lost 5 bases; unmatched junction nucleotides: 17. The CDR3 has 17 amino acids. The CDR3 nucleotides are TGTGCCAGCAGCGTCCGGGCTTTGACCGCAGGGGGGTATGGCTACACCTTC. Amino acid sequence: CASSVRALTAGGYGYTF.

The chain joins TRBV6-5 to TRBJ1-6; TRBD1 agrees at 10 bases. The ends lost 2 bases at V and 10 bases at J; junction bases unmatched: 2. The CDR3 is 14 amino acids. Germline lookup yields CDR1 MNHEY and CDR2 SVGAGI. CDR3 sequence (DNA): TGTGCCAGCAGTTACCCGGACAGGGGGTCACCCCTCCACTTT. It encodes CASSYPDRGSPLHF.

The V and J genes are TRBV29-1 and TRBJ1-2, with D perhaps matching TRBD1 (6 bases). Germline values: CDR1 SQVTM, CDR2 ANQGSEA. The germline V and J ends were trimmed by 4 bases and 7 bases, with 22 bases remaining between them. The CDR3 has 15 amino acids. CDR3 nucleotides: TGCAGCGTTGTTGGGGACCGGGACAAATACTCTGGCTACACCTTC. Amino acid sequence: CSVVGDRDKYSGYTF.

The rearrangement links TRBV29-1 to TRBJ1-5; TRBD1 aligns across 7 bases. The CDR3 spans 14 residues. J was trimmed by 2 bases and V by 6 bases; bases with no gene match: 7. Germline V gene lookup returns CDR1 SQVTM and CDR2 ANQGSEA. CDR3 sequence reads: CSVKTGSGNQPQHF. As DNA, the CDR3 is TGCAGCGTAAAGACAGGGTCTGGCAATCAGCCCCAGCATTTT.

This chain links TRBV9 with TRBJ2-1; D may be TRBD2 (7 bases). This CDR3 is 19 amino acids long. The V and J ends lost 2 bases and 6 bases respectively, with 27 bases between them. Looked up from germline, CDR1 is SGDLS and CDR2 is YYNGEE. The CDR3 coding sequence is TGTGCCAGCAGCGTGAAGGGGGGGCCTTGGGTTCTAGGGGCCAATGAGCAGTTCTTC. Translation: CASSVKGGPWVLGANEQFF.

V is TRBV2 and J is TRBJ2-5; 9 bases line up with TRBD2. This CDR3 is 16 amino acids long. The germline V gene encodes CDR1 SNHLY and CDR2 FYNNEI. V dropped 0 bases and J dropped 7; count of bases not matched to a gene: 9. The CDR3 DNA reads as TGTGCCAGCAGTGAAGCAATTAGCGGGGGTCCCGGGACCCAGTACTTC. Protein: CASSEAISGGPGTQYF. The whole variable domain, remainder taken from reference TRBV2 and TRBJ2-5, is EPEVTQTPSHQVTQMGQEVILRCVPISNHLYFYWYRQILGQKVEFLVSFYNNEISEKSEIFDDQFSVERPDGSNFTLKIRSTKLEDSAMYFCASSEAISGGPGTQYFGPGTRLLVL.

This sequence joins TRBV28 and TRBJ1-1; D unclear. This CDR3 is built from 13 residues. V lost 5 bases and J lost 1, with 8 bases in between. Germline V gives CDR1 MDHEN, CDR2 SYDVKM. Here the CDR3 reads CASSDNKNTEAFF. The CDR3 DNA reads TGTGCCAGCAGTGACAACAAGAACACTGAAGCTTTCTTT.

The DNA for the CDR3 is TGCGCCAGCAGCTTGGACAAGAACACTGAAGCTTTCTTT. Its translation is CASSLDKNTEAFF. J is TRBJ1-1 and V is TRBV5-1; D unclear. The V and J ends lost 0 bases and 1 base respectively, with 4 bases between them. CDR1 is SGHRS, CDR2 YFSETQ, per germline. The CDR3 has 13 residues.

The CDR3 DNA reads TGTGCCAGCAGTTACTCCGGCCAGGGGCTGGGCTACACCTTC. Translating it yields CASSYSGQGLGYTF. This chain joins TRBV6-5 and TRBJ1-2; tentatively, D is TRBD1 (6 bases). V lost 0 bases and J 8 bases, leaving 13 bases between the germline ends. Germline CDR1 MNHEY, CDR2 SVGAGI. This CDR3 comprises 14 residues.

This clone was observed a single time. V usage is TRBV19 and J usage is TRBJ2-1; perhaps TRBD2 as D (5 bases). Per the germline V gene, CDR1 is LNHDA and CDR2 is SQIVND (reference sequence). Trimming left V 5 bases short and J 1 base short, with 21 bases between. CDR3 length: 18 residues. This CDR3 reads CASSVLVSATYSYNEQFF. CDR3 nucleotide sequence: TGTGCCAGTAGTGTACTAGTCAGCGCGACCTATTCCTACAATGAGCAGTTCTTC.

This clone was detected once. V gene TRBV2 combines with J gene TRBJ1-3; no clear D. This CDR3 is built from 12 residues. V dropped 6 bases and J dropped 0 bases, with 3 bases sitting between them. CDR1 SNHLY and CDR2 FYNNEI come from the germline V gene. CDR3 DNA: TGTGCCAGCAGCTTCTCTGGAAACACCATATATTTT. It translates to CASSFSGNTIYF.